The clone carrying this T cell receptor (beta chain) has a handful of counts. This entry belongs to a study of early T cells in non-severe SARS-CoV-2 infection. This CDR3 has 12 amino acids. CDR1 is SEHNR, CDR2 FQNEAQ, per germline (reference sequence). The V and J ends lost 5 bases and 8 bases respectively, with 9 bases between them. Individually, cDNA molecules had unique molecular identifiers attached to them. MiXCR, run by TCRdb on the 5' RACE reads, gives a single entry per CDR3 protein. The sample holds 100,000 to 150,000 distinct CDR3 sequences, 14% to 15% seen once. Material for sequencing was whole blood. The V gene is TRBV7-9, the J gene TRBJ1-4; D ambiguous. The sequence derives from an adult who was a healthcare worker with PCR-confirmed SARS-CoV-2 infection or an uninfected control (not recorded which). The CDR3 DNA is TGTGCCAGCAGCCCGGAGAGAGAAAAACTGTTTTTT. This encodes CASSPEREKLFF.